This T cell receptor (beta chain) was captured in a study of graft-versus-host responses after intestinal transplantation (dated by TCRdb to 2020 to 2022). Some background on the complete study: Recipients received multivisceral, liver-intestinal, or isolated intestinal transplants. Anti-thymocyte globulin induction was given to all recipients, followed by maintenance tacrolimus and steroids for approximately 3 years. After intestinal transplantation, graft-versus-host and host-versus-graft alloreactive T cell clones were followed in the graft, circulation and bone marrow using bulk TCR-beta CDR3 sequencing. To identify alloreactive clones, pre-transplant mixed lymphocyte reaction products were sequenced and compared with unstimulated pre-transplant donor and recipient T cells. Of the roughly 25 intestinal transplant recipients enrolled in the cohort, one of whom was a retransplant, a few patients without pretransplant specimens were excluded. Donor T cell macrochimerism was defined as a peak of at least 4% donor T cells among recipient peripheral blood mononuclear cells. Samples from a few later patients were sequenced in-house on an Illumina MiSeq with MiXCR processing rather than by the commercial service. Summary of the overall study and its limitations: GvH clones were detected in recipient bone marrow, and some of these GvH clones were observed earlier in ileal mucosa or blood, consistent with an intestinal mucosal origin. Conclusions were limited by the relatively low number and heterogeneity of intestinal transplant patients. Early after transplant, peak levels of circulating GvH clones were associated with declines in HvG clones. High GvH to HvG T cell clonal ratios were observed in the allografts of patients with donor T cell macrochimerism.

A few counts support this clone. Which antigen it targets is not known. The input lacks base qualities; no much larger clone sits a single base away. The library was obtained by the immunoSEQ multiplex PCR assay. For most patients, genomic DNA was isolated with the Qiagen DNeasy Blood and Tissue Kit and sent frozen to Adaptive Biotechnologies for TCR sequencing. For most patients, high-throughput TCR-beta CDR3 sequencing of genomic DNA was performed by Adaptive Biotechnologies. Per the authors' processing: TCR sequencing data were retrieved from Adaptive's ImmunoSEQ software for around 20 patients, whereas three other patients were processed with MiXCR and VDJtools. To correct CD4 versus CD8 sorting errors, sequences present in both subsets at a frequency ratio below 5:1 were removed. Because the origin of CDR3 nucleotide sequences shared between donor and recipient could not be assigned, those sequences were removed. At least 2-fold expansion over unstimulated cells and a minimum CFSE-low frequency of 0.002% (template counts) or 0.001% (read counts) were required for clones to be classified as alloreactive. Clones were considered mappable if detected in sequenced pre-transplant spleen, lymph node, or MLR CFSE-low populations of the donor or recipient. The cumulative frequency of alloreactive clones was calculated as a percentage of all sequences, weighted by copy number. TCRdb obtained this table from immuneACCESS and retained in-frame rearrangements with V and J assigned. These tables miss some clones; where compared with another copy, unresolved V genes account for less than half of the shortfall, and the remainder is unexplained. The V and J calls and clone size come from that table; D and trimming were worked out from the DNA. Counted in this sample were fewer than 85,000 clones; over 75% of them appeared once. Clones ranked in the top ten supply about 0.4% of the sample.

V has 4 bases trimmed and J has 5 bases trimmed; junction bases matching no gene number 7. Taken from the germline V gene, the CDR1 and CDR2 loops are SGHRS and YFSETQ. The CDR3 sequence holds 15 residues, the cysteine and phenylalanine included. Only the CDR3 part of the read is kept: 45 bases, read in frame from the first base. Explained via the paper, the time point label denotes: cells obtained before transplantation from donor or recipient. CD3+CD4+ and CD3+CD8+ populations were FACS-sorted from unstimulated pre-transplant donor and recipient cells taken from spleen or lymph nodes. The chain is encoded by TRBV5-1 joined to TRBJ2-2, and TRBD1 matches 8 of the central bases. This specimen was unstimulated CD4+ T cells sorted from spleen or lymph node cells, taken before transplant. The clonotype was recovered from a human donor who was the organ donor for an intestinal transplant. The nucleotides are TGCGCCAGCAGCAATCGGACAGGGTTGACCGGGGAGCTGTTTTTT. This translates into CASSNRTGLTGELFF.